This is a list of T cell receptor beta chains from one sample in a study of T cell clones after liver transplantation. This table comes from immunoSEQ multiplex PCR, and its TCRdb copy is limited to in-frame clones, with some not included. The sample has 45,000 to 60,000 clones; approximately 70% are singletons. The material was CD4+ T cells from blood, obtained at the approximately 16-month timepoint. The source is a human patient who received a liver transplant. Some T cells may trace back to the graft donor. CDR3s include the opening cysteine and the closing phenylalanine or tryptophan. The D gene is left open where the match is weak. Not all rows give a size; the values are once, few, many and, for expanded clones, a class.

v_gene: TRBV2; d_gene: .; abundance: .; j_gene: TRBJ2-3; CDR3nt: TGTGCCAGCAGTGTAAGCACAGATACGCAGTATTTT; CDR3aa: CASSVSTDTQYF
v_gene: TRBV5-1; d_gene: .; abundance: .; j_gene: TRBJ1-5; CDR3nt: TGCGCCAGCAGCTCCGCCCCGGATCAGCCCCAGCATTTT; CDR3aa: CASSSAPDQPQHF
v_gene: TRBV6-5; d_gene: .; abundance: .; j_gene: TRBJ2-1; CDR3nt: TGTGCCAGCCGTAGTTTCAATGAGCAGTTCTTC; CDR3aa: CASRSFNEQFF
v_gene: TRBV9; d_gene: .; abundance: .; j_gene: TRBJ2-3; CDR3nt: TGTGCCAGCAGCGTAGGTCCCCCGCCAGATACGCAGTATTTT; CDR3aa: CASSVGPPPDTQYF
v_gene: TRBV2; d_gene: .; abundance: .; j_gene: TRBJ2-5; CDR3nt: TGTGCCAGCAGTCCTAGAGAGACATCCAAAGGAGAGACCCAGTACTTC; CDR3aa: CASSPRETSKGETQYF
v_gene: TRBV5-1; d_gene: TRBD1; abundance: few; j_gene: TRBJ1-1; CDR3nt: TGCGCCAGCAGCTTACAGGGGGATAGGGGCACTGAAGCTTTCTTT; CDR3aa: CASSLQGDRGTEAFF
v_gene: TRBV28; d_gene: .; abundance: many; j_gene: TRBJ1-1; CDR3nt: TGTGCCAGCAGTGATATGAGCCTCCAGGGATCCATGAACACTGAAGCTTTCTTT; CDR3aa: CASSDMSLQGSMNTEAFF
v_gene: TRBV6-4; d_gene: TRBD2; abundance: .; j_gene: TRBJ2-3; CDR3nt: TGTGCCAGCACCCCCATAGTAGCGGGAGCATTAGATACGCAGTATTTT; CDR3aa: CASTPIVAGALDTQYF
v_gene: TRBV5-8; d_gene: TRBD1; abundance: .; j_gene: TRBJ2-5; CDR3nt: TGTGCCAGCAGCTTGGGCCCCGGGACAGGCGGAGAGACCCAGTACTTC; CDR3aa: CASSLGPGTGGETQYF
v_gene: TRBV15; d_gene: TRBD2; abundance: .; j_gene: TRBJ2-2; CDR3nt: TGTGCCACCAGCAGAGGACTAGCGGTAAACACCGGGGAGCTGTTTTTT; CDR3aa: CATSRGLAVNTGELFF
v_gene: TRBV9; d_gene: .; abundance: .; j_gene: TRBJ2-3; CDR3nt: TGTGCCAGCAGCACTACCGATCGGGCGGATACGCAGTATTTT; CDR3aa: CASSTTDRADTQYF
v_gene: TRBV2; d_gene: TRBD1; abundance: .; j_gene: TRBJ1-3; CDR3nt: TGTGCCAGCAGGTTATCAGGGGGCTTCTCTGGAAACACCATATATTTT; CDR3aa: CASRLSGGFSGNTIYF
v_gene: TRBV6-1; d_gene: .; abundance: .; j_gene: TRBJ2-5; CDR3nt: TGTGCCAGCAGTGACCTACAAGAGACCCAGTACTTC; CDR3aa: CASSDLQETQYF
v_gene: TRBV9; d_gene: TRBD1; abundance: .; j_gene: TRBJ1-6; CDR3nt: TGTGCCAGCAGGTCATCGGACAGGGCTAATTCACCCCTCCACTTT; CDR3aa: CASRSSDRANSPLHF
v_gene: TRBV30; d_gene: TRBD2; abundance: .; j_gene: TRBJ2-3; CDR3nt: TGTGCCTGGAGTGTACTAAGCGGGACTAGCACAGATACGCAGTATTTT; CDR3aa: CAWSVLSGTSTDTQYF
v_gene: TRBV27; d_gene: .; abundance: .; j_gene: TRBJ2-7; CDR3nt: TGTGCCAGCAGTTGGCGGGGGCAACAGTCCTACGAGCAGTACTTC; CDR3aa: CASSWRGQQSYEQYF
v_gene: TRBV11-2; d_gene: TRBD2; abundance: .; j_gene: TRBJ2-1; CDR3nt: TGTGCCAGCAGCTTAGGACTAGCAGTTGAGCAGTTCTTC; CDR3aa: CASSLGLAVEQFF
v_gene: TRBV6-1; d_gene: TRBD1; abundance: .; j_gene: TRBJ2-2; CDR3nt: TGTGCCAGCAGTGAGGCGACAGGGCTGTTCGCCGGGGAGCTGTTTTTT; CDR3aa: CASSEATGLFAGELFF
v_gene: TRBV10-3; d_gene: TRBD1; abundance: .; j_gene: TRBJ1-6; CDR3nt: TGTGCCATCAGCGCAGGGGGCTCCTATAATTCACCCCTCCACTTT; CDR3aa: CAISAGGSYNSPLHF
v_gene: TRBV19; d_gene: TRBD1; abundance: .; j_gene: TRBJ1-4; CDR3nt: TGTGCCACTAACACAGGGGGCAGTGCTACTAATGAAAAACTGTTTTTT; CDR3aa: CATNTGGSATNEKLFF
v_gene: TRBV5-4; d_gene: .; abundance: .; j_gene: TRBJ2-1; CDR3nt: TGTGCCAGCAGCTCCGTGGCGACCCGAGGGTACAATGAGCAGTTCTTC; CDR3aa: CASSSVATRGYNEQFF
v_gene: TRBV7-2; d_gene: .; abundance: .; j_gene: TRBJ2-1; CDR3nt: TGTGCCAGCAGCCCCGCACTAACAGGCAGCCATGAGCAGTTCTTC; CDR3aa: CASSPALTGSHEQFF
v_gene: TRBV19; d_gene: .; abundance: .; j_gene: TRBJ1-4; CDR3nt: TGTGCCAGTAGTATACGATTTGCAACTAATGAAAAACTGTTTTTT; CDR3aa: CASSIRFATNEKLFF
v_gene: TRBV10-3; d_gene: .; abundance: once; j_gene: TRBJ2-3; CDR3nt: TGTGCCATCAGTGCGGAACAGCTTACCGTAGATACGCAGTATTTT; CDR3aa: CAISAEQLTVDTQYF
v_gene: TRBV5-1; d_gene: TRBD1; abundance: .; j_gene: TRBJ1-6; CDR3nt: TGCGCCAGCAGAAAGACAGGGGTGGACTTTAATTCACCCCTCCACTTT; CDR3aa: CASRKTGVDFNSPLHF
v_gene: TRBV2; d_gene: .; abundance: few; j_gene: TRBJ1-4; CDR3nt: TGTGCCAGCAGTGTAAGGGGAGGGGGAAATGAAAAACTGTTTTTT; CDR3aa: CASSVRGGGNEKLFF
v_gene: TRBV19; d_gene: .; abundance: few; j_gene: TRBJ1-1; CDR3nt: TGTGCCAGTAGTATTAATCGGGCAGCTTTCTTT; CDR3aa: CASSINRAAFF
v_gene: TRBV5-1; d_gene: .; abundance: .; j_gene: TRBJ1-5; CDR3nt: TGCGCCAGCAGCTTGGGAGCAGGGGATAGCAATCAGCCCCAGCATTTT; CDR3aa: CASSLGAGDSNQPQHF
v_gene: TRBV28; d_gene: .; abundance: .; j_gene: TRBJ1-4; CDR3nt: TGTGCCAGCAGTTGGGGCACGGGATTCGAAAAACTGTTTTTT; CDR3aa: CASSWGTGFEKLFF
v_gene: TRBV5-5; d_gene: TRBD1; abundance: .; j_gene: TRBJ2-3; CDR3nt: TGTGCCAGCAGCTGGGGACAGGGTAGCACAGATACGCAGTATTTT; CDR3aa: CASSWGQGSTDTQYF
v_gene: TRBV7-9; d_gene: TRBD2; abundance: many; j_gene: TRBJ2-5; CDR3nt: TGTGCCAGCAGCCCGAAGTGGGCGGGAGGTTTACACCAAGAGACCCAGTACTTC; CDR3aa: CASSPKWAGGLHQETQYF
v_gene: TRBV14; d_gene: .; abundance: many; j_gene: TRBJ2-3; CDR3nt: TGTGCCAGCAGCCGGTGGAGCACAGATACGCAGTATTTT; CDR3aa: CASSRWSTDTQYF
v_gene: TRBV28; d_gene: .; abundance: .; j_gene: TRBJ1-2; CDR3nt: TGTGCCAGCAGTCCCCAGGTTGATGGCTACACCTTC; CDR3aa: CASSPQVDGYTF
v_gene: TRBV7-8; d_gene: .; abundance: few; j_gene: TRBJ1-6; CDR3nt: TGTGCCAGCAGCCCCCGACAGGCTTATAATTCACCCCTCCACTTT; CDR3aa: CASSPRQAYNSPLHF
v_gene: TRBV7-2; d_gene: .; abundance: .; j_gene: TRBJ1-3; CDR3nt: TGTGCCAGCAGCTCCTATCAAAACACTGGAAACACCATATATTTT; CDR3aa: CASSSYQNTGNTIYF
v_gene: TRBV6-5; d_gene: .; abundance: .; j_gene: TRBJ1-2; CDR3nt: TGTGCCAGCAGTTACTCCAAGGGAATCTATGGCTACACCTTC; CDR3aa: CASSYSKGIYGYTF
v_gene: TRBV5-4; d_gene: .; abundance: .; j_gene: TRBJ2-5; CDR3nt: TGTGCCAGCAGCTTGGAGGTGCAAGAGACCCAGTACTTC; CDR3aa: CASSLEVQETQYF
v_gene: TRBV4-1; d_gene: TRBD1; abundance: few; j_gene: TRBJ1-3; CDR3nt: TGCGCCAGCAGCCACCAACCGGGACAGGGGATGGGCTCTGGAAACACCATATATTTT; CDR3aa: CASSHQPGQGMGSGNTIYF
v_gene: TRBV5-4; d_gene: .; abundance: .; j_gene: TRBJ2-1; CDR3nt: TGTGCCAGCAGCTTGTTGAAGGTTTCCGGTGAGCAGTTCTTC; CDR3aa: CASSLLKVSGEQFF
v_gene: TRBV2; d_gene: .; abundance: .; j_gene: TRBJ1-2; CDR3nt: TGTGCCAGCAGGGAGGACAGCCTGGCGGGCACCTTC; CDR3aa: CASREDSLAGTF
v_gene: TRBV18; d_gene: .; abundance: .; j_gene: TRBJ2-2; CDR3nt: TGTGCCAGCTCACCACCGCCCGGGTCCGGCATAGGGGAGCTGTTTTTT; CDR3aa: CASSPPPGSGIGELFF
v_gene: TRBV28; d_gene: .; abundance: .; j_gene: TRBJ1-5; CDR3nt: TGTGCCAGCAGGGAAACAGGGAGCGGTCAGCCCCAGCATTTT; CDR3aa: CASRETGSGQPQHF
v_gene: TRBV5-1; d_gene: TRBD1; abundance: few; j_gene: TRBJ1-1; CDR3nt: TGCGCCAGCAGTTCCGGGACAGGTATTGTGAACACTGAAGCTTTCTTT; CDR3aa: CASSSGTGIVNTEAFF
v_gene: TRBV19; d_gene: .; abundance: .; j_gene: TRBJ1-2; CDR3nt: TGTGCCAGTAGTATTCGGACACCAATCTATGGCTACACCTTC; CDR3aa: CASSIRTPIYGYTF
v_gene: TRBV2; d_gene: TRBD1; abundance: once; j_gene: TRBJ2-5; CDR3nt: TGTGCCAGCAGGGGGACAGGGGGCGGCGAGACCCAGTACTTC; CDR3aa: CASRGTGGGETQYF
v_gene: TRBV7-2; d_gene: .; abundance: .; j_gene: TRBJ1-2; CDR3nt: TGTGCCAGCAGCCCCGACGAAAGCTATGGCTACACCTTC; CDR3aa: CASSPDESYGYTF
v_gene: TRBV4-2; d_gene: .; abundance: few; j_gene: TRBJ2-3; CDR3nt: TGTGCCAGCAGCCAAGCCTTAGGAAGTACAGATACGCAGTATTTT; CDR3aa: CASSQALGSTDTQYF
v_gene: TRBV7-9; d_gene: .; abundance: once; j_gene: TRBJ1-1; CDR3nt: TGTGCCAGCAGCCGTGACAGGCGGAACACTGAAGCTTTCTTT; CDR3aa: CASSRDRRNTEAFF
v_gene: TRBV19; d_gene: .; abundance: .; j_gene: TRBJ2-7; CDR3nt: TGTGCCAGTAGTATGGACGCAACCTACGAGCAGTACTTC; CDR3aa: CASSMDATYEQYF
v_gene: TRBV7-8; d_gene: TRBD1; abundance: few; j_gene: TRBJ1-4; CDR3nt: TGTGCCAGCAGCCTCTCATTAACAGGGGGCGATGAAAAACTGTTTTTT; CDR3aa: CASSLSLTGGDEKLFF